This T cell receptor beta chain was sequenced in a study of blood T cells in healthy people across ages. The study's findings and limits: More naive CD4+ cells and higher diversity marked long-lived donors relative to aged donors.

The CDR3 sequence is 14 residues long. The V gene's germline CDR1 is SNHLY and CDR2 FYNNEI. Then a second PCR, running roughly 7 to 11 cycles, was carried out with a sample-barcoded 5' primer and a J-beta primer mix. TCRdb called the 5' RACE reads again in MiXCR, with one record for every CDR3 protein. The sample holds about 1,400,000 distinct CDR3 sequences, 35% to 45% seen once. Details on this clonotype: Its antigen is currently unknown. Mismatch with germline at one junction end may stem from a read error.

This sequence was found in a woman between 18 and 30 years old in good health. This chain connects TRBV2 to TRBJ2-1, with 9 bases aligning to TRBD2. The specimen was blood. The CDR3, as DNA: TGTGCCAGTATCCAGGGACTAGCCTACAATGAGCGGTTCTTC. Protein sequence: CASIQGLAYNERFF.